This TCR beta chain originates from a study of T cells after yellow fever vaccination. The CDR3 has 12 amino acids. Trimming left V 6 bases short and J 10 bases short, with 13 bases between. MiXCR, run by TCRdb on the 5' RACE reads, gives a single entry per CDR3 protein. The sample holds approximately 600,000 distinct CDR3 sequences; around an eighth are singletons and the top ten take under 15%. The input for sequencing was PBMCs, taken on the day of the yellow fever booster vaccination. The TCR originated in a man younger than 40 who received the YFV17D yellow fever vaccine. V and J are TRBV12-3 or TRBV12-4 and TRBJ2-1, with no clear D. The CDR3, as DNA: TGTGCCAGCAGCCTCCCCCCGGTGGAGCAGTTCTTC. Translated: CASSLPPVEQFF.